A selection of T cell receptor beta chains follows, all from one sample in a study of T cell responses to AZD1222 COVID-19 vaccine. The assay was immunoSEQ multiplex PCR, and TCRdb's table has in-frame clones only and misses some. The sample consists of about 100,000 clones, nearly 90% of them appearing once. Sequencing used peripheral blood, obtained 28 days after the second AZD1222 dose. The receptors originated from an adult who received the AZD1222 COVID-19 vaccine. Both conserved end residues are part of each CDR3. A D gene is named only where the DNA matches it firmly. Size values are once, few and many counts, or a class for expanded clones, and some rows have none.

V	size	D	J	DNA	CDR3
TRBV11-2	-	-	TRBJ2-3	TGTGCCAGCAGCTTAGCAGTCAGCAGTTTGGCAGATACGCAGTATTTT	CASSLAVSSLADTQYF
TRBV7-9	-	TRBD1	TRBJ1-2	TGTGCCAGCAGCTTAACAGGGGGCTTAGGCTATGGCTACACCTTC	CASSLTGGLGYGYTF
TRBV19	-	-	TRBJ2-3	TGTGCCAGTAGTCTTAACATGGATACGCAGTATTTT	CASSLNMDTQYF
TRBV7-7	-	-	TRBJ2-7	TGTGCCAGCAGCGAAGGTGCAGGCGCCACCTACGAGCAGTACTTC	CASSEGAGATYEQYF
TRBV4-1	-	TRBD1	TRBJ2-7	TGCGCCAGCAGCCACGGGGACAGGAGCTCCTACGAGCAGTACTTC	CASSHGDRSSYEQYF
TRBV5-1	-	TRBD1	TRBJ1-6	TGCGCCAGCAGCTTGGCGACAGGGGAAGGTTCACCCCTCCACTTT	CASSLATGEGSPLHF
TRBV6-1	-	-	TRBJ1-4	TGTGCCAGCAGTGATGTGGTCCGAGATGAAAAACTGTTTTTT	CASSDVVRDEKLFF
TRBV28	once	-	TRBJ2-6	TGTGCCAGCAGTTCGGCCAGTCTCTCTGGGGCCAACGTCCTGACTTTC	CASSSASLSGANVLTF
TRBV2	-	-	TRBJ2-2	TGTGCCAGCAGACAGGGTCCGGCCACCGGGGAGCTGTTTTTT	CASRQGPATGELFF
TRBV6-6	-	-	TRBJ1-3	TGTGCCAGCTCAGAGGGGTCAAACACCATATATTTT	CASSEGSNTIYF
TRBV23-1	-	-	TRBJ1-5	TGCGCCAGCAGTCAAGGGGGAGAGGACAATCAGCCCCAGCATTTT	CASSQGGEDNQPQHF
TRBV30	-	-	TRBJ1-1	TGTGCCTGGAGGGTGGTGGTTGCGGAAGGAGCTTTCTTT	CAWRVVVAEGAFF
TRBV4-3	-	-	TRBJ1-5	TGCGCCAGCAGCCTTCAATCGCCGGCCCAGGGAGGTCAGCCCCAGCATTTT	CASSLQSPAQGGQPQHF
TRBV5-5	-	-	TRBJ2-7	TGTGCCAGCAGCCATACAGGGAGCGAGCAGTACTTC	CASSHTGSEQYF
TRBV7-2	-	-	TRBJ1-5	TGTGCCAGCAGCTTAGGGACAGCCAATCAGCCCCAGCATTTT	CASSLGTANQPQHF
TRBV19	-	-	TRBJ2-7	TGTGCCAGTAGTATGGGGCAGGCCCCCTACGAGCAGTACTTC	CASSMGQAPYEQYF
TRBV29-1	few	-	TRBJ1-2	TGCAGCGCCGGCGATTCCGGCTACACCTTC	CSAGDSGYTF
TRBV19	-	TRBD1	TRBJ1-1	TGTGCCACCCGCCCCGGGACAGGGGTAGATGAAGCTTTCTTT	CATRPGTGVDEAFF
TRBV19	-	-	TRBJ1-1	TGTGCCAGTAGTATTCCCGGAGTGAACACTGAAGCTTTCTTT	CASSIPGVNTEAFF
TRBV4-3	-	-	TRBJ1-1	TGCGCCAGCAGCCAAGATAGGGGTTCTGAAGCTTTCTTT	CASSQDRGSEAFF
TRBV28	-	-	TRBJ2-7	TGTGCCAGCAGTTCAACACCGGGACCCCGAGGGCGGTACTTC	CASSSTPGPRGRYF
TRBV5-6	-	-	TRBJ1-6	TGTGCCAGCAGCTTGGGGCAGATCAATTCACCCCTCCACTTT	CASSLGQINSPLHF
TRBV10-3	-	-	TRBJ2-1	TGTGCCATCAGCCAGGAGACGGTCTACAATGAGCAGTTCTTC	CAISQETVYNEQFF
TRBV5-4	-	TRBD1	TRBJ1-6	TGTGCCAGCAGCCCACTCCAGGGGGCCGAATCACCCCTCCACTTT	CASSPLQGAESPLHF
TRBV9	-	TRBD2	TRBJ2-3	TGTGCCAGCAGCCCCAGCGGGGGGCCGAGCACAGATACGCAGTATTTT	CASSPSGGPSTDTQYF
TRBV4-1	-	-	TRBJ1-5	TGCGCCAGCAGCCAAGAAGCCGGGGGGCCCCAGCATTTT	CASSQEAGGPQHF
TRBV3-1/TRBV3-2	once	-	TRBJ1-4	TGTGCCAGCGGATCCTCGGAAGAAAAACTGTTTTTT	CASGSSEEKLFF
TRBV12-3/TRBV12-4	-	-	TRBJ2-7	TGTGCCAGCAGTTCCCTAGGACAGTACGAGCAGTACTTC	CASSSLGQYEQYF
TRBV7-6	-	TRBD1	TRBJ1-1	TGTGCCAGCAGCGCCACCGGGACAGGGGGCACTGAAGCTTTCTTT	CASSATGTGGTEAFF
TRBV9	-	TRBD2	TRBJ2-7	TGTGCCAGCAGCCCGGGGGGGGGCCCCTACGAGCAGTACTTC	CASSPGGGPYEQYF
TRBV2	-	-	TRBJ2-7	TGTGCCAGCAGTGTGGAAAGGGGACACGAGCAGTACTTC	CASSVERGHEQYF
TRBV11-2	-	-	TRBJ2-2	TGTGCCAGCAGCTTAGAAGCAGGGGCAAGGGAGCTGTTTTTT	CASSLEAGARELFF
TRBV5-3	-	-	TRBJ1-4	TGTGCCAGAAGCTTCCCAGGTCTTACAACTAATGAAAAACTGTTTTTT	CARSFPGLTTNEKLFF
TRBV12-3/TRBV12-4	-	-	TRBJ2-7	TGTGCCAGCAGTTTCGGCCCTTACGAGCAGTACTTC	CASSFGPYEQYF
TRBV6-4	-	TRBD1	TRBJ2-3	TGTGCCAGCAGTCGGGACAGGACCACAGATACGCAGTATTTT	CASSRDRTTDTQYF
TRBV11-1	-	-	TRBJ2-1	TGTGCCAGCAGCTTCCGACAGATTAACAATGAGCAGTTCTTC	CASSFRQINNEQFF
TRBV7-9	-	TRBD1	TRBJ1-4	TGTGCCAGCAGCTTGGGTAACGGCAGGGGGCAGGAAAAACTGTTTTTT	CASSLGNGRGQEKLFF
TRBV7-9	few	-	TRBJ2-2	TGTGCCAGCAGCCCGCGTATCGGGGCCGGGGAGCTGTTTTTT	CASSPRIGAGELFF
TRBV13	-	-	TRBJ2-5	TGTGCCAGCAGCTTAGTTGGTCCCCTCCAAGAGACCCAGTACTTC	CASSLVGPLQETQYF
TRBV19	-	TRBD1	TRBJ1-1	TGTGCCACGGAGCGAGCGACAGGGGGAACTGAAGCTTTCTTT	CATERATGGTEAFF
TRBV18	-	-	TRBJ2-6	TGTGCCAGCTCACCAAGAGTAGGTGATGGGGCCAACGTCCTGACTTTC	CASSPRVGDGANVLTF
TRBV7-9	-	-	TRBJ1-6	TGTGCCAGCAGCTTACAGGGGTCTGGTTCACCCCTCCACTTT	CASSLQGSGSPLHF
TRBV6-5	-	-	TRBJ2-7	TGTGCCAGCAGAACAGGGATCTCCTACGAGCAGTACTTC	CASRTGISYEQYF
TRBV7-8	-	-	TRBJ1-3	TGTGCCAGCAGCTTACAGGCGAACTCTGGAAACACCATATATTTT	CASSLQANSGNTIYF
TRBV6-2/TRBV6-3	-	-	TRBJ1-5	TGTGCCAGCAGCCTTGGACGGATTAGCAATCAGCCCCAGCATTTT	CASSLGRISNQPQHF
TRBV5-1	once	-	TRBJ1-1	TGCGCCAGCAGCGCCCTGGGACGGGGGGACACTGAAGCTTTCTTT	CASSALGRGDTEAFF